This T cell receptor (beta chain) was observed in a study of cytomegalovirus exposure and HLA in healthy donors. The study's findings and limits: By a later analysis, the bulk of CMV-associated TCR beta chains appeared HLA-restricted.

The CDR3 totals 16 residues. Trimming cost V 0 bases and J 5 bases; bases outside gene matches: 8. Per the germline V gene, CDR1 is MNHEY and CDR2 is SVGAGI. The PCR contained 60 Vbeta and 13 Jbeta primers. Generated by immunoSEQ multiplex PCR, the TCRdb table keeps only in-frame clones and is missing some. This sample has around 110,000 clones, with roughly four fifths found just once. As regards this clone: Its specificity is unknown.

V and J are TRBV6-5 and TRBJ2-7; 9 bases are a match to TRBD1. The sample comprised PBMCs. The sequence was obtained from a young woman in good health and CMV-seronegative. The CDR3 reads CASSYSRGQGRHEQYF. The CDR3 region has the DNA TGTGCCAGCAGTTACTCGCGGGGACAGGGTCGCCACGAGCAGTACTTC.